This T cell receptor beta chain came from a study of OX40 agonist ivuxolimab in advanced cancers. Broadly, across the study: Ivuxolimab, which targeted the costimulatory receptor OX40 (CD134), was an agonistic, fully human IgG2 monoclonal antibody. Intravenous ivuxolimab was administered to patients every 2 weeks at six dose levels: 0.01, 0.1, 0.3, 1.5, 3 and 10 mg/kg. Prior anti-PD-1, anti-PD-L1 or anti-CTLA-4 therapy was permitted, and about two fifths of dose-escalation patients had received checkpoint inhibitors. Partial responses occurred in three dose-escalation patients, of whom one had hepatocellular carcinoma and two had cutaneous melanoma. In the dose-escalation cohort, more than 75% of patients were male, and the mean age was about 55 years, with a range of roughly 20 to 85. Peripheral TCRbeta sequencing aimed to test whether ivuxolimab altered TCR sequence diversity and caused clonal T-cell expansion. Of the roughly 51 patients in dose escalation, some 20 had hepatocellular carcinoma, some 15 had melanoma, 9 had renal cell carcinoma and 9 had head and neck cancer. The paper describes the monotherapy dose-escalation part (N of about 55 patients) of the phase I trial of ivuxolimab. Findings and caveats that apply to the study as a whole: Which antigens the clonally expanded peripheral T cells were specific for was not determined. After ivuxolimab, CD8+ T cells had more expanded clones than CD4+ T cells on average. Low levels of normalized T-cell clonal expansion were also seen in some nonresponding patients. At doses from 0.1 to 3.0 mg/kg, clonal expansion was seen in both CD4+ and CD8+ blood T cells between baseline and week 6. Partial responders in the 0.1-3.0 mg/kg groups had among the lowest normalized peripheral clonal expansion, especially among CD8+ T cells.

Genomic DNA was isolated from the sorted cells so that the TCRbeta CDR3 region could be sequenced. The immunoSEQ Assay was used to sequence the TCRbeta CDR3 regions. This is the immuneACCESS table as TCRdb keeps it, with only in-frame sequences that have V and J called. A part of the clones is gone; compared with another copy, unresolved V genes explain less than half, and the rest is unexplained. Counted in this sample were 25,000 to 30,000 clones; roughly 85% of them appeared once. The ten most abundant clones make up 10% to 15% of the sample. Cut back by 2 bases and 5 bases, the V and J ends lie 12 bases apart. Spanning cysteine to phenylalanine, the CDR3 consists of 14 amino acids. Of the read, only the CDR3 DNA is kept; its 42 bases are in frame from base 1. The germline V gene provides CDR1 MNHNS and CDR2 SASEGT. The trial excluded patients who had a history of autoimmune disease or were on systemic immunosuppression. Peripheral blood for TCR sequencing was collected from all dose cohorts at baseline, on cycle 4 day 1, and on cycle 7 day 1. The samples were taken from a phase I, first-in-human, multicenter, open-label dose-escalation trial of ivuxolimab. Adults with locally advanced or metastatic melanoma, renal cell, hepatocellular, or head and neck squamous cell carcinoma were enrolled in the trial. Before TCR sequencing, CD4+ and CD8+ T cells were separately sorted from peripheral blood.

This clone is identified as medium-sized (0.01 to 0.1%). What this receptor recognizes is not known. The sample holds no much larger clone one base away, and base qualities are not on file. This sequence uses TRBV6-1 and TRBJ1-2; the D gene assignment is ambiguous. This sequence originates from an adult with an advanced solid tumor such as melanoma, head and neck, liver or kidney cancer. The sample consisted of CD4+ or CD8+ T cells sorted from blood, taken in a trial of the OX40 agonist ivuxolimab. The nucleotides read TGTGCCAGCAGTGAATGGTCGGCAGGATATGGCTACACCTTC. This is translated as CASSEWSAGYGYTF.